Detailed here is one T cell receptor beta chain. Antigen: not known. Profiling relied on immunoSEQ multiplex PCR, and the TCRdb table lists in-frame clones only, not all of them. This table has more than 75,000 clones, roughly nine tenths appearing once. The sample belongs to a study of T cell responses to AZD1222 COVID-19 vaccine. At the level of the study: Doses given second, at about 4 or about 12 weeks, were pooled. Study outcomes and limitations: Within unmutated variant regions lay the reported targets of nearly half of spike-specific TCRs. Mostly white British, mostly female donors; authors suggested clonal diversity may be underestimated. There were repertoire samples only from the period after the peak T cell response.

The sample here was peripheral blood, taken on day 0 of AZD1222 vaccination. The sequence came from an adult in good health.

The CDR3 sequence: CAWSVLQTHTQYF. The CDR3 nucleotides are TGTGCCTGGAGTGTACTACAGACCCATACGCAGTATTTT. The genes are TRBV30 and TRBJ2-3; D unclear. The length of the CDR3 is 13 residues. Deletions cut 0 bases from V and 7 bases from J, with 11 bases between. Looked up from germline, CDR1 is GTSNPN and CDR2 is SVGIG (reference sequence).